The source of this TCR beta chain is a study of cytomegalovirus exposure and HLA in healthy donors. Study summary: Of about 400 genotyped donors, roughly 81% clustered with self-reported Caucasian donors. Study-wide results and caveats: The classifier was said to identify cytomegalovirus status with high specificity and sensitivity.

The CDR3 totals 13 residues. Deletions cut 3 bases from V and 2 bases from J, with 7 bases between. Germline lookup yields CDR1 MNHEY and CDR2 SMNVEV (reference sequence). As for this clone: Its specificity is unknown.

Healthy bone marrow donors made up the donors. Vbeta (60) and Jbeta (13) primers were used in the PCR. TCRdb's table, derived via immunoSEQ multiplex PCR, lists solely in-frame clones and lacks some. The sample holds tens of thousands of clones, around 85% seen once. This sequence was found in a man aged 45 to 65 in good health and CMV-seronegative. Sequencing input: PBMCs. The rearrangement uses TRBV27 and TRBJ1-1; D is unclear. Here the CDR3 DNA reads TGTGCCAGCAGTTTCCGGAGAAACACTGAAGCTTTCTTT. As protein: CASSFRRNTEAFF.